A few counts support the clone carrying this TCR beta chain. The antigen is not known. The V end lost 3 bases, the J end lost 1 base, and 12 bases lay between the germline ends. The CDR3 sequence is 15 residues long. Germline CDR1 reads LGHNA; CDR2 reads YSLEER. The data stem from a study of T cell repertoires in cytomegalovirus infection. The overall study: Through public TCR beta signatures, both CMV infection and matching HLA type were indicated. Overall study results and limits: HLA-C-restricted CMV-specific TCR beta clonotypes were dominant in the ex vivo response.

A single record per CDR3 protein comes from TCRdb applying MiXCR to the reads. The sample lists about 130,000 distinct CDR3 sequences, 20% to 30% occurring once. The clonotype was recovered from a human donor in good health (CMV status not recorded). Some clones in this sample may be carry-over from other donors' samples. V usage is TRBV4-3 and J usage is TRBJ1-1; tentatively, D is TRBD1 (5 bases). The sequencing input was PBMCs, sequenced either directly or after in vitro stimulation (not recorded which). The CDR3 reads CASSHGGNRNTEAFF. The CDR3 DNA reads TGCGCCAGCAGCCACGGGGGGAATAGGAACACTGAAGCTTTCTTT.